This T cell receptor (beta chain) was profiled in a study of shared T cell receptors in the human thymus. Libraries were prepared by immunoSEQ multiplex PCR; TCRdb keeps only in-frame clonotypes and omits some of them. The table records hundreds of thousands of clones, 85% to 90% of them present only once. The CDR3 is 16 amino acids. With V trimmed by 2 bases and J by 2 bases, 8 bases remained unmatched. CDR1 LGHNA and CDR2 YSLEER come from the germline V gene. This same sample was also part of a study on human thymus T cells. That work contributes: In corrective heart surgery, resections were taken, and these provided the thymus tissue. In thymic and blood repertoires alike, V and J usage looked biased. Among unrelated individuals, related research reported thymic repertoires that overlapped highly.

The sequence was obtained from a boy under three years old with a congenital heart defect. The sample comprised thymocytes. V is TRBV4-3 and J is TRBJ2-7, with 8 bases fitting TRBD1. The CDR3 is CASSQKGRTGTYEQYF. The DNA of the CDR3 is TGCGCCAGCAGCCAAAAGGGTCGGACAGGGACCTACGAGCAGTACTTC.